This entry is about one T cell receptor beta chain. Antigen specificity is unknown. This CDR3 has 15 residues. Per the germline V gene, CDR1 is SGHRS and CDR2 is YFSETQ. Unmatched junction bases numbered 6, after V lost 4 bases and J lost 3 bases. Construction of the TCRbeta library involved unique molecular identifiers. Each CDR3 protein gets one entry after TCRdb re-called the PCR reads with MiXCR. The sample gives about 980,000 distinct CDR3 sequences, about 30% of which show up once; more than 25% is in the top ten. The sample belongs to a study of T-cell reconstitution after alpha-beta-depleted transplantation in children. Regarding the study as a whole: Counts and diversity of T cells one year after transplant came mostly from newly produced T cells. It was surviving recipient T cells and thymic progenitors that gave some patients high TCRbeta diversity at day 60. The study reportedly traced alpha-beta T cells about two months after transplant to several hundred expanded graft clones.

This sequence joins TRBV5-1 and TRBJ2-5; 10 nucleotides line up with TRBD1. The sample here was PBMCs, mostly from graft donor cells, taken 360 days after TCRalphabeta/CD19-depleted stem cell transplant. This receptor was taken from a boy under two years old who had a stem cell transplant for SCID, so the T cells may come from the graft donor. In nucleotides, the CDR3 is TGCGCCAGCAGCCCCGAAGGGACAGGGGAAGAGACCCAGTACTTC. Translating it yields CASSPEGTGEETQYF.